The entry below gives a single TCR beta chain sequence along with its context. Its antigen is still unknown. PCR involved 60 Vbeta and 13 Jbeta primers. Original methodology: An analysis that came later counted 60 million to 80 million unique TCR beta chains, around 12 million shared. Assay used: immunoSEQ multiplex PCR; TCRdb lists only in-frame clones, some missing. That table furnishes V, J and clone size, whereas the DNA furnished D and trimming. The sample includes 90,000 to 150,000 clones, about 78% of them seen just once. The V segment lost 4 bases and the J segment 6 bases; nucleotides outside the gene matches: 11. The CDR3 covers 16 residues. CDR1 is SGHNT, CDR2 YYREEE, per germline (reference sequence). This record belongs to a study of cytomegalovirus exposure and HLA in healthy donors. Study results and limitations: Among CMV-associated TCR beta chains, most appeared HLA-restricted in a later analysis. Usually a TCR sequence was rare, but some public TCRs were found in many donors. Follow-up analysis later connected one missense variant in DCLRE1C with trimming of TCR beta V- and J-genes.

The gene calls are TRBV5-4 and TRBJ2-1, with TRBD1 identical over 9 bases. The sequenced sample consisted of PBMCs. This clonotype originated in a woman in her 40s in good health and CMV-seropositive. The CDR3 nucleotides read TGTGCCAGCAGCGGGGGACAGGGATTCCTAACCAATGAGCAGTTCTTC. It yields the protein CASSGGQGFLTNEQFF.